This T cell receptor (beta chain) was captured in a study of T cell repertoires in cytomegalovirus infection (dated by TCRdb to between 2019 and 2020). With regard to the full study: Donor HLA type was relevant to the analysis, as public TCR beta signatures indicated carriage of CMV infection together with the matching HLA type. What the work shows at the level of the full study, not this receptor alone: The ex vivo response was dominated by HLA-C-restricted CMV-specific TCR beta clonotypes, which also provided the single most frequent clonotype in two of eight donors. In both this cohort and an independent cohort of several hundred donors, the cumulative frequency of public TCR beta family members distinguished carriers of CMV infection plus the relevant HLA type.

TCRdb records Illumina HiSeq 1500 as the sequencer. TCRdb ran its own pipeline on the public reads, namely fastp trimming at Q25 and MiXCR clone calling, and kept in-frame beta chains. CDR3 protein duplicates are merged, each entry listing the most common genes and DNA. For this sample the table gives some 240,000 distinct CDR3 sequences, of which over 15% were detected only once. Clones ranked in the top ten supply about 45% of the sample. The table lists this clonotype with a count of one. It has no known antigen specificity. A much bigger clone sits one base away, suggesting this may be a read error. Per the germline V gene, MDHEN is the CDR1 and SYDVKM is the CDR2. The CDR3, cysteine through phenylalanine, is 12 amino acids long. Only the CDR3 DNA is retained, 36 bases long and in frame from the first base.

Recombination connected TRBV28 to TRBJ2-7, with TRBD1 tentatively as D gene (5 bases match). The specimen sequenced was CD8+ T cells from PBMCs. The receptor's source is a human donor in good health (CMV status not recorded). Some clones in this sample may be carry-over from other donors' samples. CDR3 protein: CASSQGAYVQYF. The nucleotides are TGTGCCAGCAGCCAGGGCGCCTACGTGCAGTACTTC. The full variable domain, with segments outside the CDR3 supplied by the reference TRBV28 and TRBJ2-7 proteins, appears as DVKVTQSSRYLVKRTGEKVFLECVQDMDHENMFWYRQDPGLGLRLIYFSYDVKMKEKGDIPEGYSVSREKKERFSLILESASTNQTSMYLCASSQGAYVQYFGPGTRLTVT.